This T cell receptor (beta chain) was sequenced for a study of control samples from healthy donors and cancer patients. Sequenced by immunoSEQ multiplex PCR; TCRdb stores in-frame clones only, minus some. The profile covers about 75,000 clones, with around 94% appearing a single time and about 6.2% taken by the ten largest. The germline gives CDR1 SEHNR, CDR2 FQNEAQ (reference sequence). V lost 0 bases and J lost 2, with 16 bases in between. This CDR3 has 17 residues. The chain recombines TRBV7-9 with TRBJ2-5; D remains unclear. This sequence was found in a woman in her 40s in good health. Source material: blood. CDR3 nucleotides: TGTGCCAGCAGCTTAGCCTTTGAAACAGAGAAACAAGAGACCCAGTACTTC. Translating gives CASSLAFETEKQETQYF. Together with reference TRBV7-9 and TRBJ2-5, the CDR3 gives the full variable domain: DTGVSQNPRHKITKRGQNVTFRCDPISEHNRLYWYRQTLGQGPEFLTYFQNEAQLEKSRLLSDRFSAERPKGSFSTLEIQRTEQGDSAMYLCASSLAFETEKQETQYFGPGTRLLVL.